Following are 28 T cell receptor beta chains from one sample sequenced in a study of T cells after posttransplantation cyclophosphamide. Profiled with immunoSEQ multiplex PCR; TCRdb holds only in-frame clones, not every one. Among more than 60,000 clones listed, about 94% were seen once. The sample taken for sequencing was PBMCs. The receptors here all came from a woman younger than 45 in good health and a related stem cell transplant donor.

This chain joins TRBV5-1 and TRBJ1-1; D unclear. The ends were cut back, 0 bases at V and 4 bases at J, with 10 bases in the middle. There are 14 residues in the CDR3. Germline values: CDR1 SGHRS, CDR2 YFSETQ. CDR3 bases: TGCGCCAGCAGCTTGGCGAAGCTTGGCACTGAAGCTTTCTTT. Translation: CASSLAKLGTEAFF.

In this sample, this clone turned up once. The CDR3 sequence is CASSSSGLGGYNEQFF. CDR3 nucleotide sequence: TGTGCCAGCAGCTCGTCAGGACTAGGAGGTTACAATGAGCAGTTCTTC. V and J are TRBV13 and TRBJ2-1; 7 bases fit TRBD2. The CDR3 runs 16 residues. CDR1 PRHDT and CDR2 FYEKMQ come from the germline V gene (reference sequence). V trimming: 4 bases; J trimming: 4 bases; junction bases outside the gene matches: 10.

The chain is built from TRBV7-2 and TRBJ1-1; weak D call: TRBD1 (6 bases). Trimming shortened V by 11 bases and J by 3 bases, and 19 bases separated the two germline ends. The CDR3 loop spans 14 amino acids. Germline V gene lookup returns CDR1 SGHTA and CDR2 FQGNSA. The DNA for the CDR3 is TGTGCCGCAGTAAAACAGGGTCGTGACACTGAAGCTTTCTTT. It yields the protein CAAVKQGRDTEAFF.

V gene TRBV21-1 combines with J gene TRBJ2-1; the table names TRBD1, a call not compared with the DNA. TRBV21-1 is recorded as a pseudogene. The CDR3 runs 14 residues. The CDR3 loop is CASSNRQDYNEQFF. CDR3 sequence (DNA): TGTGCCAGCAGCAACAGACAGGACTACAATGAGCAGTTCTTC.

This sequence joins TRBV11-2 and TRBJ2-1, with a weak D call TRBD2 (7 bases). Trimming left V 6 bases short and J 3 bases short, with 15 bases between. The CDR3 has 15 residues. In germline, CDR1 is SGHAT, CDR2 FQNNGV. The CDR3 spells CASREGGVRYNEQFF. The CDR3 DNA is TGTGCCAGCAGGGAGGGGGGGGTTCGCTACAATGAGCAGTTCTTC.

This clone came up once. The genes are TRBV7-2 and TRBJ1-6; D not resolved. The ends were cut back, 3 bases at V and 10 bases at J, with 13 bases in the middle. Germline assignment: CDR1 SGHTA and CDR2 FQGNSA. CDR3 size: 14 residues. This CDR3 reads CASSFGSSGSPLHF. The DNA of the CDR3 is TGTGCCAGCAGCTTCGGCTCCTCGGGATCACCCCTCCACTTT.

The chain links TRBV18 to TRBJ1-1, with 8 nucleotides matching TRBD1. This CDR3 region has 17 residues. Germline values: CDR1 KGHSH, CDR2 LQKENI. The trim removed 6 bases at V and 6 bases at J, leaving 18 bases unmatched. CDR3 in amino acids: CASSQGQINRGGPEAFF. The CDR3 DNA sequence: TGTGCCAGCTCGCAGGGACAGATTAACAGGGGGGGACCTGAAGCTTTCTTT.

The chain carries TRBV7-2 and TRBJ1-1; 9 bases line up with TRBD1. The CDR3 has 17 amino acids. V dropped 4 bases and J dropped 1; count of bases not matched to a gene: 10. Germline V gene lookup returns CDR1 SGHTA and CDR2 FQGNSA. In DNA, the CDR3 is TGTGCCAGCAGCTCCTTCCTAAGGGGACAGGGGAACACTGAAGCTTTCTTT. This translates into CASSSFLRGQGNTEAFF.

The chain has TRBV7-3 and TRBJ2-3; TRBD1 matches 9 bases. The CDR3 has 14 amino acids. In germline, CDR1 is SGHTA, CDR2 FQGTGA. The junction had 3 bases not matched to a gene; V was cut back by 4 bases and J by 4 bases. The chain's CDR3 is CASSSGQGSDTQYF. The CDR3 nucleotides read TGTGCCAGCAGCTCGGGACAGGGATCAGATACGCAGTATTTT.

The CDR3 nucleotides are TGTGCCAGCAGCGCGATACAGGGGACTGAAGCTTTCTTT. Translation gives CASSAIQGTEAFF. The chain carries TRBV7-3 and TRBJ1-1; 7 bases are shared with TRBD1. CDR3 length equals 13 residues. Germline V lookup: CDR1 SGHTA, CDR2 FQGTGA. Unmatched junction bases numbered 5, after V lost 5 bases and J lost 5 bases.

This clone came up once. Written as DNA, the CDR3 is TGTGCCAGCAGCCTTAACTCACGAGGGACAGGGGGCGCCGAGCAGTACTTC. As protein: CASSLNSRGTGGAEQYF. The J gene is TRBJ2-7, the V gene TRBV5-4; 12 bases align to TRBD1. This CDR3 spans 17 amino acids. Germline V gene sequence: CDR1 SGHNT, CDR2 YYREEE (reference sequence). V lost 4 bases, J lost 6 bases, and 14 bases stayed unmatched.

This clone was recorded once. The chain employs TRBV6-5 and TRBJ1-2; weak D call: TRBD1 (5 bases). The CDR3 has 13 residues. The germline V gene has CDR1 MNHEY and CDR2 SVGAGI. Trimming shortened V by 6 bases and J by 4 bases, and 12 bases separated the two germline ends. CDR3 sequence (DNA): TGTGCCAGCAGGCAACCCGGGACCTATGGCTACACCTTC. It specifies CASRQPGTYGYTF.

This clone was counted a single time. The chain is built from TRBV11-1 and TRBJ2-5; D possibly corresponds to TRBD1 (5 bases). The V gene lost 0 bases and the J gene lost 5 bases, with 13 bases spanning the gap. The CDR3 loop spans 15 amino acids. Germline-derived CDR1 and CDR2 are SGHAT and FQDESV (reference sequence). CDR3 sequence: CASSLAGQPEETQYF. Written as DNA, the CDR3 is TGTGCCAGCAGCTTAGCGGGGCAGCCAGAGGAGACCCAGTACTTC.

The chain uses TRBV28 and TRBJ2-2; a weak D match, TRBD1 (5 bases). The CDR3 totals 15 residues. Germline V gene lookup returns CDR1 MDHEN and CDR2 SYDVKM. The ends were cut back, 4 bases at V and 5 bases at J, with 14 bases in the middle. The CDR3 region has the DNA TGTGCCAGCAGTTCTGGACATAGGGATACCGGGGAGCTGTTTTTT. It is translated as CASSSGHRDTGELFF.

The CDR3 DNA follows: TGTGCCAGCAGTTTCGACGGAGTCTCTGGAAACACCATATATTTT. This codes for CASSFDGVSGNTIYF. This sequence joins TRBV2 and TRBJ1-3; D uncertain. The CDR3 consists of 15 residues. Germline CDR1 is SNHLY and CDR2 is FYNNEI. The V and J ends lost 5 bases and 0 bases respectively, with 11 bases between them.

The chain recombines TRBV2 with TRBJ2-2; TRBD1 matches 7 bases. The germline CDR1 and CDR2 sequences are SNHLY and FYNNEI. The CDR3 consists of 15 residues. V trimming: 1 base; J trimming: 7 bases; junction bases outside the gene matches: 6. The CDR3 loop is CASSEEGQAVGELFF. The CDR3 DNA sequence: TGTGCCAGCAGTGAAGAAGGACAGGCGGTCGGGGAGCTGTTTTTT.

This sequence joins TRBV7-9 and TRBJ2-3, with 13 nucleotides matching TRBD2. The CDR3 length is 17 residues. The J segment lost 9 bases and the V segment lost 4 bases, leaving 13 bases of the junction unmatched. Germline V gives CDR1 SEHNR, CDR2 FQNEAQ (reference sequence). The CDR3 protein is CASSSTSGGPFLLTQYF. The CDR3, as DNA: TGTGCCAGCAGCTCGACTAGCGGGGGGCCTTTTCTTTTGACGCAGTATTTT. Together with reference TRBV7-9 and TRBJ2-3, the CDR3 gives the full variable domain: DTGVSQNPRHKITKRGQNVTFRCDPISEHNRLYWYRQTLGQGPEFLTYFQNEAQLEKSRLLSDRFSAERPKGSFSTLEIQRTEQGDSAMYLCASSSTSGGPFLLTQYFGPGTRLTVL.

This chain joins TRBV7-2 and TRBJ2-7; tentative D call: TRBD1 (6 bases). Trimming shortened V by 4 bases and J by 2 bases, and 12 bases separated the two germline ends. Germline V CDR1 and CDR2: SGHTA, FQGNSA. There are 14 residues in the CDR3. The CDR3 region is CASSSLDRTYEQYF. The CDR3 coding sequence is TGTGCCAGCAGCTCACTAGACAGGACCTACGAGCAGTACTTC.

This chain uses TRBV28 with TRBJ2-7; D tentatively fits TRBD1 or TRBD2 (5 bases each). V shed 1 base and J shed 0 bases, with 13 bases lying between them. This CDR3 has 16 residues. Germline-derived CDR1 and CDR2 are MDHEN and SYDVKM. DNA for the CDR3: TGTGCCAGCAGTTTATCCAGGGAGTTAAGCTCCTACGAGCAGTACTTC. It specifies CASSLSRELSSYEQYF.

The chain has TRBV5-1 and TRBJ1-3; a weak D match, TRBD1 (5 bases). There are 17 residues in the CDR3. Looked up from germline, CDR1 is SGHRS and CDR2 is YFSETQ. The V gene lost 3 bases and the J gene lost 0 bases, with 16 bases spanning the gap. The CDR3 region has the DNA TGCGCCAGCAGCTCGGGGGGGGTCGCCACCTCTGGAAACACCATATATTTT. Translated: CASSSGGVATSGNTIYF. The entire variable domain, with the rest obtained from reference TRBV5-1 and TRBJ1-3, is as follows: KAGVTQTPRYLIKTRGQQVTLSCSPISGHRSVSWYQQTPGQGLQFLFEYFSETQRNKGNFPGRFSGRQFSNSRSEMNVSTLELGDSALYLCASSSGGVATSGNTIYFGEGSWLTVV.

The chain recombines TRBV7-9 with TRBJ2-2; TRBD1 aligns across 7 bases. The CDR3 has 17 residues. V gave up 5 bases and J gave up 0 bases; unmatched junction bases: 9. The germline gives CDR1 SEHNR, CDR2 FQNEAQ (reference sequence). The CDR3, as DNA: TGTGCCAGCAGCGGGGGTAGGGGGCAGACGAACACCGGGGAGCTGTTTTTT. This gives the protein CASSGGRGQTNTGELFF.

The V and J genes are TRBV12-5 and TRBJ1-2, with a tentative D call TRBD1 (5 bases). Germline values: CDR1 LGHNT, CDR2 FRNRAP. The CDR3 contains 13 residues. Trimming stripped 3 bases from V and 7 bases from J, with 12 bases between. The CDR3 region is CASGLHPGFGYTF. The DNA of the CDR3 is TGTGCTAGTGGTTTACATCCAGGGTTTGGCTACACCTTC. Together with reference TRBV12-5 and TRBJ1-2, the CDR3 gives the full variable domain: DARVTQTPRHKVTEMGQEVTMRCQPILGHNTVFWYRQTMMQGLELLAYFRNRAPLDDSGMPKDRFSAEMPDATLATLKIQPSEPRDSAVYFCASGLHPGFGYTFGSGTRLTVV.

This chain joins TRBV2 and TRBJ1-5; 8 bases agree with TRBD1. V was pared by 7 bases and J by 7 bases, with 6 bases of the junction left unmatched. Germline V gene sequence: CDR1 SNHLY, CDR2 FYNNEI. CDR3 length: 13 amino acids. DNA of the CDR3: TGTGCCAGCACCGGACAGGGAGGCCAGCCCCAGCATTTT. Protein product: CASTGQGGQPQHF.

This chain joins TRBV28 and TRBJ2-7; the match to TRBD2 covers 9 bases. Germline V gene lookup returns CDR1 MDHEN and CDR2 SYDVKM. The CDR3 is made up of 14 amino acids. Germline trimming cut 5 bases from V and 1 base from J; bases unmatched to any gene: 3. The CDR3 region is CASSQAGGSYEQYF. As DNA, the CDR3 is TGTGCCAGCAGTCAGGCGGGGGGGTCCTACGAGCAGTACTTC.

The chain employs TRBV5-1 and TRBJ1-3; D may be TRBD1 (6 bases). Germline CDR1 SGHRS, CDR2 YFSETQ. V dropped 4 bases and J dropped 2 bases, with 13 bases sitting between them. The CDR3 loop spans 15 amino acids. CDR3 sequence: CASSPGTRAGNTIYF. CDR3 coding DNA: TGCGCCAGCAGCCCAGGGACAAGGGCTGGAAACACCATATATTTT. The entire variable domain, with the rest obtained from reference TRBV5-1 and TRBJ1-3, is as follows: KAGVTQTPRYLIKTRGQQVTLSCSPISGHRSVSWYQQTPGQGLQFLFEYFSETQRNKGNFPGRFSGRQFSNSRSEMNVSTLELGDSALYLCASSPGTRAGNTIYFGEGSWLTVV.

This chain links TRBV19 with TRBJ2-1, with a possible D match to TRBD2 (5 bases). The CDR3 totals 18 residues. V lost 2 bases, J lost 6 bases, and 23 bases lay in between. Germline values: CDR1 LNHDA, CDR2 SQIVND (reference sequence). For the CDR3, the DNA is TGTGCCAGTAGTATAACTATATTCAGCGGCCATGGATCCAATGAGCAGTTCTTC. It encodes CASSITIFSGHGSNEQFF. Combining the CDR3 with reference TRBV19 and TRBJ2-1 gives the whole variable domain DGGITQSPKYLFRKEGQNVTLSCEQNLNHDAMYWYRQDPGQGLRLIYYSQIVNDFQKGDIAEGYSVSREKKESFPLTVTSAQKNPTAFYLCASSITIFSGHGSNEQFFGPGTRLTVL.

The J gene is TRBJ2-1, the V gene TRBV6-5; 9 bases match TRBD2. The germline V gene has CDR1 MNHEY and CDR2 SVGAGI. This CDR3 is 15 amino acids long. V was pared by 6 bases and J by 7 bases, with 10 bases of the junction left unmatched. This CDR3 is CASSSPSGVRNEQFF. The CDR3 nucleotides are TGTGCCAGCAGCTCGCCTAGCGGGGTTAGGAATGAGCAGTTCTTC.

V usage is TRBV28 and J usage is TRBJ1-6, with TRBD1 matching 10 bases. The CDR3 is 15 amino acids. With V trimmed by 5 bases and J by 12 bases, 10 bases remained unmatched. Germline V gene lookup returns CDR1 MDHEN and CDR2 SYDVKM. CDR3 in amino acids: CASSPPGTGEQPLHF. DNA for the CDR3: TGTGCCAGCAGTCCTCCCGGGACAGGGGAGCAACCCCTCCACTTT.